This T cell receptor beta chain derives from a study of CD8 T cells in Susac syndrome. Peripheral blood CD8+ and CD4+ T cells were profiled by TCR beta sequencing. The CDR3 length is 15 residues. Germline-derived CDR1 and CDR2 are SGHTA and FQGNSA. With 5 bases clipped from V and 5 bases from J, the junction kept 2 bases outside the gene matches. It was with random hexamers that 0.5 to 1 ug RNA was reverse transcribed. TCR beta CDR3 was amplified by immunoSEQ covering 54 Vbeta and 13 Jbeta. Via MiXCR, TCRdb re-called the immunoSEQ multiplex PCR reads, giving one row per CDR3 protein. Here the sample spans about 300,000 distinct CDR3 sequences, 90% to 95% being singletons.

Input material: CD4+ T cells from PBMCs. The rearrangement links TRBV7-2 to TRBJ2-1; 14 bases are a match to TRBD2. The clonotype originates from a human donor with multiple sclerosis. In DNA, the CDR3 is TGTGCCAGCAGCCAGGGACTAGCGGGGGACAATGAGCAGTTCTTC. It translates to CASSQGLAGDNEQFF.